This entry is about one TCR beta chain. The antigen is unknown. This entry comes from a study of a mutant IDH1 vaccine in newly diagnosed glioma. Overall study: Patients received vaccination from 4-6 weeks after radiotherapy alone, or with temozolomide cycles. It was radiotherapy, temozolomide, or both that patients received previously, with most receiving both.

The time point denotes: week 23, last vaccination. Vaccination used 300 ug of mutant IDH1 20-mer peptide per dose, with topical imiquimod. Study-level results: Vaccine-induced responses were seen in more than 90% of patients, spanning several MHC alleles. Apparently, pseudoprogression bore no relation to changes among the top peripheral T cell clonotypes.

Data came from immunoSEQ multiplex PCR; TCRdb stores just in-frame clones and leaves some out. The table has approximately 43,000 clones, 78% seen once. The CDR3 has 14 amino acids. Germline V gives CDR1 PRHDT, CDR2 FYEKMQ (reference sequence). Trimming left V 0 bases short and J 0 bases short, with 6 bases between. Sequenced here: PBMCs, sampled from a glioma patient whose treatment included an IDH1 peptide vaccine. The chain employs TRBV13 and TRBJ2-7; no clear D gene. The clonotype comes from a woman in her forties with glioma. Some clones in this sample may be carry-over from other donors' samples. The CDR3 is CASSLGTASYEQYF. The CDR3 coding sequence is TGTGCCAGCAGCTTAGGGACGGCCTCCTACGAGCAGTACTTC.